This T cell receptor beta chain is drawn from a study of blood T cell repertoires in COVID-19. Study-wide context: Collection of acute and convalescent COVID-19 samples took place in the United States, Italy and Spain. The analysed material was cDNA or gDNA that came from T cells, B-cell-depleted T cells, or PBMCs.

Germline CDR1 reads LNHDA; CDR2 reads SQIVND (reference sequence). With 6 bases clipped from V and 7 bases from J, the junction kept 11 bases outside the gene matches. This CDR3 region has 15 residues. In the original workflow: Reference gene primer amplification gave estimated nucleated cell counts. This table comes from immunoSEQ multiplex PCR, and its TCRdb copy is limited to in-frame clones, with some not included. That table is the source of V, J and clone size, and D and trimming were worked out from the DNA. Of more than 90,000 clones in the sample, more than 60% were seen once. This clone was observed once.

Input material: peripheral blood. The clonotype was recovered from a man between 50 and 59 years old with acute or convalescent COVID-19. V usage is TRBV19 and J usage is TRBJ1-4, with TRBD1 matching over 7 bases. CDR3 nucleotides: TGTGCCAGTAGAACAGGGGTAGGTTCCGGTGAAAAACTGTTTTTT. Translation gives CASRTGVGSGEKLFF. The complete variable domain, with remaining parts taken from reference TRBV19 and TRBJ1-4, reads DGGITQSPKYLFRKEGQNVTLSCEQNLNHDAMYWYRQDPGQGLRLIYYSQIVNDFQKGDIAEGYSVSREKKESFPLTVTSAQKNPTAFYLCASRTGVGSGEKLFFGSGTQLSVL.